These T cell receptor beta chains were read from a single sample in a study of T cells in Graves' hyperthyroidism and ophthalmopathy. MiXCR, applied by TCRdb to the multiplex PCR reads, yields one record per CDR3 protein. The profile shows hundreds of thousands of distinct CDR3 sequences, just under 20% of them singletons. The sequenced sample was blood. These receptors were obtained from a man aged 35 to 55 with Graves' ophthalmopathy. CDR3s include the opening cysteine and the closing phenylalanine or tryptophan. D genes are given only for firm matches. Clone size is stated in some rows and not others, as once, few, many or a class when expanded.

TGTGCCAGCAGCTCCGTCGGGGGGGCCCGGAGCAATGAGCAGTTCTTC	CASSSVGGARSNEQFF	TRBV5-4	TRBJ2-1	TRBD2	few
TGCAGCGTTGTCAGAGGGTTGAACACTGAAGCTTTCTTT	CSVVRGLNTEAFF	TRBV29-1	TRBJ1-1	-	few
TGTGCCAGCAGCTTAGAGGCTAGCGGGAGAGGGCATGAGCAGTTCTTC	CASSLEASGRGHEQFF	TRBV11-2	TRBJ2-1	TRBD2	few
TGTGCCAGTAGTTCTCCGGGACTAGCGGGAGGGGATGAGCAGTTCTTC	CASSSPGLAGGDEQFF	TRBV19	TRBJ2-1	TRBD2	few
TGCAGTGCTCCCGGACGACAGGTTTCCTACAATGAGCAGTTCTTC	CSAPGRQVSYNEQFF	TRBV20-1	TRBJ2-1	-	once
TGTGCCACCAGCAGAGAAAGACTAGCGGGGTACAATGAGCAGCTCTTC	CATSRERLAGYNEQLF	TRBV15	TRBJ2-1	TRBD2	few
TGTGCCAGTAGTATGACCCCTTTTGCGGGACAGGGGGAATATAGCAATCAGCCCCAGCATTTT	CASSMTPFAGQGEYSNQPQHF	TRBV19	TRBJ1-5	TRBD1	few
TGCGCCAGCAGCCAAGATCCCCCCGCAGATACGCAGTATTTT	CASSQDPPADTQYF	TRBV4-1	TRBJ2-3	-	few
TGCGCCAGCAGCCAAGGAGAACAGAAGACCTACGAGCAGTACTTC	CASSQGEQKTYEQYF	TRBV4-1	TRBJ2-7	-	few
TGTGCCAGCAGTTTGGGACAGGGCTACTATGGCTACACCTTC	CASSLGQGYYGYTF	TRBV12-3/TRBV12-4	TRBJ1-2	TRBD1	many
TGTGCCAGCAGTCAACCGGGACTAACCTACAATGAGCAGTTCTTC	CASSQPGLTYNEQFF	TRBV28	TRBJ2-1	TRBD2	many
TGTGCCAGCAGCTTGGGGACAACAACAGATACGCAGTATTTT	CASSLGTTTDTQYF	TRBV5-6	TRBJ2-3	-	many
TGTGCCAGCAGCTTAAACCCCCCCCAGGGTGGACGGACTGAAGCTTTCTTT	CASSLNPPQGGRTEAFF	TRBV7-3	TRBJ1-1	-	-
TGTGCCAGCAGCCTAGGGAGAGACAGGGGAGGGAGTAGCAATCAGCCCCAGCATTTT	CASSLGRDRGGSSNQPQHF	TRBV11-2	TRBJ1-5	TRBD1	-
TGTGCCAGTAGTGGGACTAGCGGGATCGAGACCCAGTACTTC	CASSGTSGIETQYF	TRBV19	TRBJ2-5	TRBD2	-
TGTGCCATCAGTGAGGGGCCGGGGGGCTATGGCTACACCTTC	CAISEGPGGYGYTF	TRBV10-3	TRBJ1-2	-	many
TGTGCCAGCAGCGGGGGACAGGGAGGGAAGACCCAGTACTTC	CASSGGQGGKTQYF	TRBV7-9	TRBJ2-5	TRBD1	many
TGCGCCAGCAGCTTACAGGGGGCTTGGACAGATACGCAGTATTTT	CASSLQGAWTDTQYF	TRBV5-1	TRBJ2-3	TRBD1	many
TGTGCCAGCAGTCAGACAGGGAGGGATGAGCAGTTCTTC	CASSQTGRDEQFF	TRBV2	TRBJ2-1	-	few
TGTGCCATCAGGAACATAGGAGATGGGCAGTTCTTC	CAIRNIGDGQFF	TRBV10-3	TRBJ2-1	-	-
TGCGCCAGCAGCTTGGAGGGGACAAATACAGGCAATGAGCAGTTCTTC	CASSLEGTNTGNEQFF	TRBV5-1	TRBJ2-1	-	few
TGTGCCAGCAGCCTAAGGGGGGGGGGCACATACGAGCAGTACTTC	CASSLRGGGTYEQYF	TRBV7-2	TRBJ2-7	-	many
TGTGCCAGCAGCGGATCAGACTATGGCTACACCTTC	CASSGSDYGYTF	TRBV12-3/TRBV12-4	TRBJ1-2	-	few
TGCGCCAGCTCTCAGTACCTGGAGGGCCTTATCCCCACAGATACGCAGTATTTT	CASSQYLEGLIPTDTQYF	TRBV4-3	TRBJ2-3	-	-
TGTGCCAGCAGCTCGATTACAGGGGACACCGGGGAGCTGTTTTTT	CASSSITGDTGELFF	TRBV11-2	TRBJ2-2	TRBD1	many
TGTGCCAGCAGTTCGCCCACTAGCGGGAGGATCTACGAGCAGTACTTC	CASSSPTSGRIYEQYF	TRBV27	TRBJ2-7	TRBD2	many
TGTGCCAGCAGCCCCACGCGTAGGAGTTATAATGGCTACACCTTC	CASSPTRRSYNGYTF	TRBV3-1	TRBJ1-2	-	-
TGTGCCGCTTTTAACACACCTCCTAACTATGGCTACACCTTC	CAAFNTPPNYGYTF	TRBV6-1	TRBJ1-2	-	many
TGTGCCAGCAGCCTGGAACAGGGGGCCTGGACTGAAGCTTTCTTT	CASSLEQGAWTEAFF	TRBV14	TRBJ1-1	TRBD1	few
TGTGCCAGCACCTCGCAGGCTTACAATGAGCAGTTCTTC	CASTSQAYNEQFF	TRBV6-1	TRBJ2-1	-	-
TGTGCCAGCAGTAGGGACAGGGATACGCAGTATTTT	CASSRDRDTQYF	TRBV6-1	TRBJ2-3	TRBD1	-
TGTGCCAGCAGTCCACAGACAGGGGTCTTGAACACTGAAGCTCTCTTT	CASSPQTGVLNTEALF	TRBV6-1	TRBJ1-1	TRBD1	-
TGTGCCAGCAGCTCCCTACCGGAGGGCACTGAAGCTTTCTTT	CASSSLPEGTEAFF	TRBV27	TRBJ1-1	-	many
TGTGCCAGCAGGCCGGGGCCCAAAGAGACCCAGTACTTC	CASRPGPKETQYF	TRBV2	TRBJ2-5	-	many
TGTGCCAGCAGCCACCGAAAGGGGCTAGCGGGAGGATTCACAGATACGCAGTATTTT	CASSHRKGLAGGFTDTQYF	TRBV3-2	TRBJ2-3	-	-
TGCGCCAGCAGCGTAGGGACTAGCGGCTACTACTCCTACAATGAGCAGTTCTTC	CASSVGTSGYYSYNEQFF	TRBV5-1	TRBJ2-1	TRBD2	many
TGTGCCAGCAGCTTGGCCACGGGGCTGGATTCACCCCTCCACTTT	CASSLATGLDSPLHF	TRBV5-4	TRBJ1-6	-	-